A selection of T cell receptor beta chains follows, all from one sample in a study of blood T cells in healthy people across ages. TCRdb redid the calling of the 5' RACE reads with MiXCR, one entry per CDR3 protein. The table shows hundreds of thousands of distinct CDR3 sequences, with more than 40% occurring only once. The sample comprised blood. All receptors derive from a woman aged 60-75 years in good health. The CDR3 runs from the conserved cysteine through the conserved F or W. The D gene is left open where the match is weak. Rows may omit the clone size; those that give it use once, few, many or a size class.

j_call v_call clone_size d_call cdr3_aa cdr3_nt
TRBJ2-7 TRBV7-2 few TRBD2 CASSSRASGRYEQYF TGTGCCAGCAGCTCCCGGGCTAGCGGGAGGTACGAGCAGTACTTC
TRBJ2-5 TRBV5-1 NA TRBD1 CASTRGQGAQETQYF TGCGCCAGCACCCGGGGCCAGGGGGCCCAAGAGACCCAGTACTTC
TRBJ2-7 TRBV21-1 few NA CASINPGQGPSYEQYF TGTGCCAGCATTAACCCGGGACAGGGCCCTAGCTACGAGCAGTACTTC
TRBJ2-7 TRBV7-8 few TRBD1 CASSSLTGGNEQYF TGTGCCAGCAGCTCCCTGACAGGGGGCAACGAGCAGTACTTC
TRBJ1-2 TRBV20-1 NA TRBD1 CSADLSQGAHYGYTF TGCAGTGCTGACCTCTCGCAGGGGGCCCACTATGGCTACACCTTC
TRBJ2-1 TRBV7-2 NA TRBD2 CASSLESSGGGRAYNEQFF TGTGCCAGCAGCTTAGAAAGTTCAGGTGGCGGGAGGGCCTACAATGAGCAGTTCTTC
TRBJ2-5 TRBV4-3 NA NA CASSQERHLQETQYF TGCGCCAGCAGCCAAGAAAGGCACCTGCAAGAGACCCAGTACTTC
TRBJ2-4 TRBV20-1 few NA CSARDRMLGQSRNIQYF TGCAGTGCTAGAGATCGGATGCTAGGACAGTCACGAAACATTCAGTACTTC
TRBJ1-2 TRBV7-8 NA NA CASSPSYENGYTF TGTGCCAGCAGCCCGAGTTACGAGAATGGCTACACCTTC
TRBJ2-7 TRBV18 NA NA CASSRTGADEQYF TGTGCCAGCTCACGCACCGGTGCAGACGAGCAGTACTTC
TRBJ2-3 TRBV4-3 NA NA CASSQDLASADTQYF TGCGCCAGCAGCCAAGATCTGGCTAGCGCAGATACGCAGTATTTT
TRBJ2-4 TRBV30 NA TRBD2 CAWSVQLAGVRYF TGTGCCTGGAGTGTACAATTGGCGGGAGTTCGGTACTTC
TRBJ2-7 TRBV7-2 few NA CASSTQTGSYEQYF TGTGCCAGCAGCACTCAGACCGGCTCCTACGAGCAGTACTTC
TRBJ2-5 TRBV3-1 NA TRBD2 CASSQPGLSETQYF TGTGCCAGCAGCCAGCCGGGACTAAGTGAGACCCAGTACTTC
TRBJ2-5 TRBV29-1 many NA CSVDGTNDQETQYF TGCAGCGTGGACGGGACAAATGACCAAGAGACCCAGTACTTC
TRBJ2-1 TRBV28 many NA CASGSHNEQFF TGTGCCAGCGGGAGCCACAATGAGCAGTTCTTC
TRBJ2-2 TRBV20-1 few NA CSARERGVTGELFF TGCAGTGCTAGAGAAAGAGGGGTAACCGGGGAGCTGTTTTTT
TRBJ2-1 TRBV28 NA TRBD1 CASIPGQGAPNDRFF TGTGCCAGCATCCCTGGACAGGGGGCGCCCAATGATAGGTTCTTC
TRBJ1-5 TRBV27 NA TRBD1 CASAGGGQGALSGEGPQHF TGTGCCAGCGCGGGAGGAGGTCAGGGGGCTCTTTCTGGTGAAGGGCCCCAGCATTTT
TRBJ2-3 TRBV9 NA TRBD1 CASSVDDRGFGTQYF TGTGCCAGCAGCGTAGATGACAGGGGGTTTGGTACGCAGTATTTT
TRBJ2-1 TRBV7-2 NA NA CASSLAQESAQFF TGTGCCAGCAGCTTAGCTCAGGAGAGTGCGCAGTTCTTC
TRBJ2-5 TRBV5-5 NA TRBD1 CASSFLGTAQETQYF TGTGCCAGCAGCTTTCTGGGGACAGCCCAAGAGACCCAGTACTTC
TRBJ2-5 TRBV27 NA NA CASSLKSAQETQYF TGTGCCAGCAGTTTGAAGTCGGCCCAGGAGACCCAGTACTTC
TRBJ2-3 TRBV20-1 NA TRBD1 CSARDLRAAGGFRTDTQYF TGCAGTGCTAGAGATTTGAGAGCGGCAGGGGGCTTTCGCACAGATACGCAGTATTTT
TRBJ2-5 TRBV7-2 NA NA CASSTWGTQYF TGTGCCAGCAGCACCTGGGGGACCCAGTACTTC
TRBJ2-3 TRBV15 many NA CATSGREEGLASDTQYF TGTGCCACCAGCGGCCGGGAAGAAGGTTTGGCCTCAGATACGCAGTATTTT
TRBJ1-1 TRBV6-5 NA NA CASSYSSGTRSNTEAFF TGTGCCAGCAGTTACTCGTCTGGAACTCGATCGAACACTGAAGCTTTCTTT
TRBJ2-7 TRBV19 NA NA CASSIDRRGLTYEQYF TGTGCCAGTAGTATAGATCGCAGGGGCCTTACCTACGAGCAGTACTTC
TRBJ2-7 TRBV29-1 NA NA CSVESQFSYEQYF TGCAGCGTTGAGTCCCAATTCTCCTACGAGCAGTACTTC
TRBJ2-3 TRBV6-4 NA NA CASSPSSARPDTQYF TGTGCCAGCAGTCCAAGTAGCGCGAGGCCAGATACGCAGTATTTT
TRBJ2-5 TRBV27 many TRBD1 CASSWGTGYQETQYF TGTGCCAGCAGTTGGGGGACAGGGTACCAAGAGACCCAGTACTTC
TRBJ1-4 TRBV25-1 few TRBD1 CASSRPGQRSEKLFF TGTGCCAGCAGTAGACCGGGACAGAGATCCGAAAAACTGTTTTTT
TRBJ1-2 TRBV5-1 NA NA CASSISQASLNYGYTF TGCGCCAGCAGTATCTCACAGGCCTCCCTTAACTATGGCTACACCTTC
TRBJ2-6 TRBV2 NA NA CANLKQGPGANVLTF TGTGCCAACCTGAAACAGGGCCCTGGGGCCAACGTCCTGACTTTC
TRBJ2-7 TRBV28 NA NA CASSFFGRRYEQYF TGTGCCAGCAGTTTCTTTGGCAGGCGGTACGAGCAGTACTTC
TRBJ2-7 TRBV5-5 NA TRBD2 CASSLFLRLAGDNEQYF TGTGCCAGCAGCTTGTTTCTGAGACTAGCGGGAGACAATGAGCAGTACTTC
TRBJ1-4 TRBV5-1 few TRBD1 CASTMTGTATNEKLFF TGCGCCAGCACCATGACAGGGACTGCAACTAATGAAAAACTGTTTTTT
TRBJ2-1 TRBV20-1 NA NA CSARLPGLGSYNEQFF TGCAGTGCTAGACTCCCGGGACTTGGGTCCTACAATGAGCAGTTCTTC
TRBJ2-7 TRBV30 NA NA CAWSVATGRSYEQYF TGTGCCTGGAGCGTAGCGACCGGACGGTCCTACGAGCAGTACTTC
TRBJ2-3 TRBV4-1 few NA CASSQGAGGDTQYF TGCGCCAGCAGCCAAGGGGCTGGGGGGGATACGCAGTATTTT
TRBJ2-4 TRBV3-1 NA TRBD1 CASSQRTGGFGNIQYF TGTGCCAGCAGCCAAAGGACAGGGGGCTTCGGGAACATTCAGTACTTC
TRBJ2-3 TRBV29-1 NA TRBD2 CSYNSGRASYHTDTQYF TGCAGCTATAATAGCGGGAGGGCGTCGTACCACACAGATACGCAGTATTTT
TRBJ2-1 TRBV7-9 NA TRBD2 CASSRAPGLEPFF TGTGCCAGCAGCCGTGCTCCGGGACTAGAACCGTTCTTC
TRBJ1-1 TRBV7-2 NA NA CASSLVTGRTAEAFF TGTGCCAGCAGCTTAGTGACAGGCAGAACGGCTGAAGCTTTCTTT
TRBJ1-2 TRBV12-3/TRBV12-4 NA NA CASSLGGAGNYGYTF TGTGCCAGCAGTTTAGGGGGGGCCGGTAACTATGGCTACACCTTC
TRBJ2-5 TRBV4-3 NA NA CASSQVRKETQYF TGCGCCAGCAGCCAAGTCCGAAAAGAGACCCAGTACTTC
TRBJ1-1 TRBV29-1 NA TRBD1 CSVWTGLNTEAFF TGCAGCGTCTGGACAGGGTTGAACACTGAAGCTTTCTTT
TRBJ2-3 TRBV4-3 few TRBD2 CASSQELAGGQDTQYF TGCGCCAGCAGCCAAGAGCTAGCGGGAGGGCAAGATACGCAGTATTTT
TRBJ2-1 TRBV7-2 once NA CASSSRVHYKEQFF TGTGCCAGCAGCTCAAGGGTTCACTACAAGGAGCAGTTCTTC
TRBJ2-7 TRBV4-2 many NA CASSTGGYEQYF TGTGCCAGCAGCACAGGCGGTTACGAGCAGTACTTC
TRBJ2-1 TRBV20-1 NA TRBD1 CSALAPGQGNNEQFF TGCAGTGCTTTAGCCCCGGGACAGGGGAACAATGAGCAGTTCTTC
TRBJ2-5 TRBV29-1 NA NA CSGRGAGQETQYF TGCAGCGGTAGAGGGGCAGGTCAAGAGACCCAGTACTTC
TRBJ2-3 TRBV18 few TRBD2 CASSRASGLAGSDTQYF TGTGCCAGCTCACGCGCGTCTGGACTAGCGGGATCAGATACGCAGTATTTT
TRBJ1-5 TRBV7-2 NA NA CASSFGGQLHQPQHF TGTGCCAGCAGCTTCGGGGGTCAGCTGCATCAGCCCCAGCATTTT
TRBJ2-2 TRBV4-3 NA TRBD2 CASSQASLAGPGELFF TGCGCCAGCAGCCAAGCTTCCCTAGCGGGACCGGGGGAGCTGTTTTTT
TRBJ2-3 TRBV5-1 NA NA CASSPERVRSTQYF TGCGCCAGCAGCCCAGAAAGGGTGAGGAGTACGCAGTATTTT
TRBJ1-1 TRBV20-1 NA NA CSAEGDGGTEAFF TGCAGTGCTGAAGGGGACGGGGGGACTGAAGCTTTCTTT